This entry describes one T cell receptor (beta chain). With 60 Vbeta and 13 Jbeta primers, the PCR was carried out. Sequencing used immunoSEQ multiplex PCR; TCRdb keeps in-frame clones, though not all of them. The sample lists approximately 180,000 clones, about 81% occurring once. The record originates from a study of cytomegalovirus exposure and HLA in healthy donors. CDR3 length equals 15 residues. With 4 bases clipped from V and 7 bases from J, the junction kept 10 bases outside the gene matches. Germline V gives CDR1 SGHDT, CDR2 YYEEEE. V usage is TRBV5-6 and J usage is TRBJ1-5, with 8 bases aligning to TRBD1. Sequencing was performed on PBMCs. The source of this sequence is a man aged 18 to 35 in good health and CMV-seronegative. For the CDR3, the DNA is TGTGCCAGCAGCGGGAACAGGGGGTCGGGGCAGCCCCAGCATTTT. It yields the protein CASSGNRGSGQPQHF.